The rows below give T cell receptor beta chains drawn from one sample of a study of blood T cells in healthy people across ages. TCRdb passed the 5' RACE reads through MiXCR, listing each CDR3 protein once. Among about 1.1 million distinct CDR3 sequences listed, 30% to 40% were seen once. Material for sequencing was blood. The source of these receptors is a man aged 18-30 years in good health. Each CDR3 is given with its conserved first and last residue. The D gene is left open where the match is weak. The listing skips clone size in some rows; elsewhere it reads once, few, many or a size class.

>TRBV9|-|TRBJ2-1|TRBD2
TGTGCCAGCAGCGTGACCTCGGGACTAGCGGCAAGCAATGAGCAGTTCTTC
CASSVTSGLAASNEQFF
>TRBV18|many|TRBJ1-2|-
TGTGCCAGCAGTCCTGGCTCTAACTATGGCTACACCTTC
CASSPGSNYGYTF
>TRBV25-1|-|TRBJ2-3|TRBD2
TGTGCCAGCAGTGTGATTAGCGGGGGGCCAGATACGCAGTATTTT
CASSVISGGPDTQYF
>TRBV24-1|-|TRBJ2-7|TRBD1
TGTGCCACCAGTGATCACCCGGACAGGGAATTCTACGAGCGGTACTTC
CATSDHPDREFYERYF
>TRBV7-9|few|TRBJ1-2|-
TGTGCCAGCAGCCACGAAACCCGGGGAAACTACACCTTC
CASSHETRGNYTF
>TRBV5-1|few|TRBJ2-1|TRBD2
TGCGCCAGCAGCTTGGGCGGGAGATTCGATGAGCAGTTCTTC
CASSLGGRFDEQFF
>TRBV30|-|TRBJ2-7|-
TGTGCCTGCGGGACCTCTTCCTACGAGCAGTACTTC
CACGTSSYEQYF
>TRBV7-2|few|TRBJ2-1|-
TGTGCCAGCAGCTTAGGCCAGGGCCCCATGAATGAGCAGTTCTTC
CASSLGQGPMNEQFF
>TRBV4-3|-|TRBJ2-2|-
TGCGCCAGCAGCCAAGAAATAGGGGTTAACGGGGAGCTGTTTTTT
CASSQEIGVNGELFF
>TRBV12-3/TRBV12-4|-|TRBJ2-7|-
TGTGCCAGCAGCTTCGCCTACGAGCAGTACTTC
CASSFAYEQYF